This section outlines one T cell receptor beta chain sequence together with its context. This entry belongs to a study of control samples from healthy donors and cancer patients. Produced via immunoSEQ multiplex PCR; TCRdb's table is partial and in-frame only. The sample yields 100,000 to 150,000 clones, roughly 90% seen once. The V gene's germline CDR1 is SGDLS and CDR2 YYNGEE. The length of the CDR3 is 13 residues. V gave up 4 bases and J gave up 3 bases, with 7 bases separating them. The genes are TRBV9 and TRBJ2-2, with D unresolved. The sequenced sample was blood. The source of this sequence is a young woman in good health. The CDR3 loop is CASSWLDTGELFF. The CDR3 DNA is TGTGCCAGCAGCTGGTTAGACACCGGGGAGCTGTTTTTT.